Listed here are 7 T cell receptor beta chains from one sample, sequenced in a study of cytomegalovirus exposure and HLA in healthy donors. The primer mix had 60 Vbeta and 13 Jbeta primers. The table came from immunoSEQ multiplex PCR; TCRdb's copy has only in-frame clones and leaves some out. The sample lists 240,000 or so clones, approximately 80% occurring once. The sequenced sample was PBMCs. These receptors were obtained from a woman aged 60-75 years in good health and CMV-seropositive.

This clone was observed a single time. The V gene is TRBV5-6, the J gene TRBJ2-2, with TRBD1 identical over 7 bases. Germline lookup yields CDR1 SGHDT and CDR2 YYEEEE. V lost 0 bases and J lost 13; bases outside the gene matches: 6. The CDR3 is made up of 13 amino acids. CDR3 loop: CASSLEQGNRLFF. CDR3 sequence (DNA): TGTGCCAGCAGCTTGGAACAGGGGAATCGGCTGTTTTTT.

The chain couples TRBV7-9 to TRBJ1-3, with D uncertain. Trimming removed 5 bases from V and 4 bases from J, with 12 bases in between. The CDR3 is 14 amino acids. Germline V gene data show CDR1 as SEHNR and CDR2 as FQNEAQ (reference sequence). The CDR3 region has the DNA TGTGCCAGCAGCCAGACTAGCAGGGGAAACACCATATATTTT. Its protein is CASSQTSRGNTIYF.

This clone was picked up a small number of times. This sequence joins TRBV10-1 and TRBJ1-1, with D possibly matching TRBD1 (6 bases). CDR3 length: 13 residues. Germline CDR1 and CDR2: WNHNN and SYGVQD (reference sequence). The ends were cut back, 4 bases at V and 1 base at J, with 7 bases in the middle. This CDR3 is CASSGDKNTEAFF. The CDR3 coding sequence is TGCGCCAGCAGTGGGGACAAGAACACTGAAGCTTTCTTT.

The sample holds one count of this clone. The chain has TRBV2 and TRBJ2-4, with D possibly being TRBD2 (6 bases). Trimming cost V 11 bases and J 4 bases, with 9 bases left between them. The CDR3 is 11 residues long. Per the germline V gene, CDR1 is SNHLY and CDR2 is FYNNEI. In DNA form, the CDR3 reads TGTGCCGGGGAGGCGAAAAACATTCAGTACTTC. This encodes CAGEAKNIQYF.

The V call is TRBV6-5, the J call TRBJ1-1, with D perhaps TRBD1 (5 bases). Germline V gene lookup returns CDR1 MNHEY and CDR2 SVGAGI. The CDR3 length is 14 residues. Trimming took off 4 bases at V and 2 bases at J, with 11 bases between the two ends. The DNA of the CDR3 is TGTGCCAGCAGTTTGGGGGGGGTCAACACTGAAGCTTTCTTT. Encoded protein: CASSLGGVNTEAFF.

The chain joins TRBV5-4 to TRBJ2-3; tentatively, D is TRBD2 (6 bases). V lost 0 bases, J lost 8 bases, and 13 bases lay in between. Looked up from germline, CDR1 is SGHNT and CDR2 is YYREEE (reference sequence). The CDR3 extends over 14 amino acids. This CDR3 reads CASSLGDSMGTQYF. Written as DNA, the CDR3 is TGTGCCAGCAGCTTGGGGGACTCGATGGGTACGCAGTATTTT.

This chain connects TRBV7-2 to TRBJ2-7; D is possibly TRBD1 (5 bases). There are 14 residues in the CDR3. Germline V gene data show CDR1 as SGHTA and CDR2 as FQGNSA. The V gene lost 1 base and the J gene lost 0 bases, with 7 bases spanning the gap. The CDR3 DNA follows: TGTGCCAGCAGCTTAGACAGGCCCTCCTACGAGCAGTACTTC. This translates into CASSLDRPSYEQYF.